Shown below are 3 T cell receptor beta chains from a single sample sequenced in a study of T cell changes during pregnancy in multiple sclerosis. Clones were read by immunoSEQ multiplex PCR, and TCRdb kept only the in-frame ones, dropping some. The sample holds about 40,000 clones, 80% to 90% seen once. This sample comprised peripheral blood, obtained in the first trimester of pregnancy. The receptors here all came from a female donor in good health, enrolled as a control in a pregnancy study.

The CDR3, as DNA: TGTGCCAGCAGCCACACAACCGCCTCTGGAAACACCATATATTTT. Translating it yields CASSHTTASGNTIYF. This sequence joins TRBV7-2 and TRBJ1-3, with no clear D. Germline loops: CDR1 SGHTA, CDR2 FQGNSA. The CDR3 covers 15 residues. V dropped 5 bases and J dropped 0 bases, with 11 bases sitting between them.

This clone appeared a few times. V usage is TRBV6-4 and J usage is TRBJ2-3, with a weak D call TRBD1 (6 bases). Germline V lookup: CDR1 MRHNA, CDR2 SNTAGT. CDR3 size: 15 residues. V was pared by 5 bases and J by 0 bases, with 12 bases between. The CDR3 DNA follows: TGTGCCAGCAGTACGGGGACAACTAGCACAGATACGCAGTATTTT. This encodes CASSTGTTSTDTQYF.

CDR3 in DNA: TGTGCCAGCTCACCACCGTCGCTAGCGGGAGCGAACAATGAGCAGTTCTTC. The encoded protein is CASSPPSLAGANNEQFF. The chain recombines TRBV18 with TRBJ2-1; 10 bases line up with TRBD2. The germline gives CDR1 KGHSH, CDR2 LQKENI. V trimming: 0 bases; J trimming: 5 bases; junction bases outside the gene matches: 7. This CDR3 is built from 17 residues.